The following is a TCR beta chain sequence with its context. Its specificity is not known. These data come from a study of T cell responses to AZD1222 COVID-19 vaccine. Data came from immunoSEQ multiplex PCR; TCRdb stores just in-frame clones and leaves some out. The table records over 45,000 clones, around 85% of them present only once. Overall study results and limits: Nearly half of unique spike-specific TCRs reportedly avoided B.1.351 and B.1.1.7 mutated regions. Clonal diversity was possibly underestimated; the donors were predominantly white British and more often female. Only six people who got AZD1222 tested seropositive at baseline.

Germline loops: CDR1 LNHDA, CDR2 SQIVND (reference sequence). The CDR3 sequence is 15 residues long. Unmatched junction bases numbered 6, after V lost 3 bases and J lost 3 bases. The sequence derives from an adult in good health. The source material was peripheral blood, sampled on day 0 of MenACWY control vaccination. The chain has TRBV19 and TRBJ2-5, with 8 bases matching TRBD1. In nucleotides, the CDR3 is TGTGCCAGTAGTATGGCCAGGGGGCCGGAAGAGACCCAGTACTTC. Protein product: CASSMARGPEETQYF.